These T cell receptor beta chains were read from a single sample in a study of blood T cell repertoires in COVID-19. This table comes from immunoSEQ multiplex PCR, and its TCRdb copy is limited to in-frame clones, with some not included. Here the sample spans about 430,000 clones, 70% to 90% being singletons. Material for sequencing was PBMCs or T cells enriched from blood (not recorded which). The receptors shown here come from a woman aged 25-40 years with acute COVID-19. Both conserved end residues are part of each CDR3. A D gene is named only where the DNA matches it firmly. Size is stated for part of the rows, as once, few or many counts, or as a class when the clone is expanded.

d_gene	v_gene	abundance	j_gene	CDR3aa	CDR3nt
.	TRBV9	.	TRBJ2-2	CASRAQATGELFF	TGTGCCAGCAGGGCCCAGGCCACCGGGGAGCTGTTTTTT
TRBD1	TRBV2	.	TRBJ1-1	CASSDWTGKLSTEAFF	TGTGCCAGCAGTGATTGGACAGGCAAGTTATCTACTGAAGCTTTCTTT
.	TRBV3-1/TRBV3-2	.	TRBJ1-5	CASSPTGSRQPQHF	TGTGCCAGCAGCCCTACAGGGAGCCGCCAGCCCCAGCATTTT
.	TRBV10-2	.	TRBJ2-4	CASSEDFPNIQYF	TGCGCCAGCAGTGAGGACTTCCCGAACATTCAGTACTTC
.	TRBV11-2	.	TRBJ1-2	CASSVTGGDNYGYTF	TGTGCCAGCAGCGTAACAGGAGGGGATAACTATGGCTACACCTTC
TRBD1	TRBV10-3	.	TRBJ2-7	CAISDPDRVYRYEQYF	TGTGCCATCAGTGACCCCGACAGGGTATATCGCTACGAGCAGTACTTC
TRBD1	TRBV27	.	TRBJ2-5	CASSFNTGTGSRTQYF	TGTGCCAGCAGTTTCAACACCGGGACAGGGAGTCGGACCCAGTACTTC
TRBD1	TRBV5-1	.	TRBJ1-3	CASSLYGQEANTIYF	TGCGCCAGCAGCTTGTATGGACAGGAGGCAAACACCATATATTTT
.	TRBV7-5	.	TRBJ1-2	CVRSLRGQDNYGYTF	TGTGTCAGAAGCTTAAGGGGGCAGGATAACTATGGCTACACCTTC
.	TRBV5-6	.	TRBJ1-2	CASSLVRSYGYTF	TGTGCCAGCAGCTTGGTCCGTTCCTATGGCTACACCTTC
.	TRBV9	.	TRBJ2-3	CASSGPGGAYTDTQYF	TGTGCCAGCAGCGGACCGGGTGGGGCCTACACAGATACGCAGTATTTT
.	TRBV4-1	.	TRBJ2-2	CASSLRSMAGELFF	TGCGCCAGCAGCCTACGGTCAATGGCCGGGGAGCTGTTTTTT
TRBD1	TRBV10-2	once	TRBJ1-3	CASSEVQGASGNTIYF	TGCGCCAGCAGTGAAGTACAGGGGGCGAGTGGAAACACCATATATTTT
TRBD1	TRBV27	.	TRBJ1-1	CASSLFPRGRNTEAFF	TGTGCCAGCAGTTTATTCCCCAGGGGGCGGAACACTGAAGCTTTCTTT
TRBD1	TRBV9	.	TRBJ2-7	CASSDDRGYEQYF	TGTGCCAGCAGCGACGACAGGGGGTACGAGCAGTACTTC
.	TRBV9	.	TRBJ1-2	CASSDGGLGKGYTF	TGTGCCAGCAGCGACGGAGGACTGGGGAAGGGCTACACCTTC
.	TRBV5-1	.	TRBJ2-7	CASSVDNYEQYF	TGCGCCAGCAGCGTGGACAACTACGAGCAGTACTTC
TRBD1	TRBV24-1	.	TRBJ2-7	CATSGTGQGYEQYF	TGTGCCACCAGTGGAACCGGACAGGGTTACGAGCAGTACTTC
TRBD1	TRBV6-5	.	TRBJ1-2	CASSYSNRGLGYTF	TGTGCCAGCAGTTACTCGAACAGGGGTCTTGGCTACACCTTC
.	TRBV12-5	.	TRBJ1-3	CASGLTGGNTIYF	TGTGCTAGTGGTTTGACCGGGGGAAACACCATATATTTT
.	TRBV6-5	.	TRBJ2-1	CATGQSYNEQFF	TGTGCCACAGGACAGTCCTACAATGAGCAGTTCTTC
TRBD1	TRBV2	.	TRBJ1-1	CASSEGTGNTEAFF	TGTGCCAGCAGTGAGGGGACAGGAAACACTGAAGCTTTCTTT
TRBD1	TRBV4-3	.	TRBJ2-7	CASSQERPGGFREQYF	TGCGCCAGCAGCCAGGAACGCCCAGGGGGCTTTCGCGAGCAGTACTTC
.	TRBV15	.	TRBJ1-2	CATSRGAVAGYGYTF	TGTGCCACCAGCAGAGGAGCGGTAGCGGGCTATGGCTACACCTTC
TRBD1	TRBV7-3	.	TRBJ2-1	CATATGMGNEQFF	TGTGCCACTGCGACAGGGATGGGGAATGAGCAGTTCTTC
TRBD2	TRBV20-1	.	TRBJ2-1	CSASKLAGGPYNEQFF	TGCAGTGCTAGTAAACTAGCGGGGGGGCCCTACAATGAGCAGTTCTTC
TRBD1	TRBV2	.	TRBJ1-4	CASSRDRADEKLFF	TGTGCCAGCAGTCGGGACAGGGCTGATGAAAAACTGTTTTTT
.	TRBV3-1/TRBV3-2	.	TRBJ1-1	CASSPQGGAEAFF	TGTGCCAGCAGCCCCCAAGGGGGGGCTGAAGCTTTCTTT
TRBD1	TRBV2	.	TRBJ1-1	CASRPSDRGRTTEAFF	TGTGCCAGCAGACCGTCGGACAGGGGGCGAACCACTGAAGCTTTCTTT
TRBD1	TRBV19	.	TRBJ1-5	CASNPQGASGNQPQHF	TGTGCCAGTAACCCACAGGGGGCGAGTGGCAATCAGCCCCAGCATTTT
TRBD2	TRBV7-8	.	TRBJ2-3	CASSLNSPQGGTDTQYF	TGTGCCAGCAGCTTAAATTCCCCCCAGGGAGGGACAGATACGCAGTATTTT
TRBD2	TRBV7-2	.	TRBJ2-1	CASSLRVRLAGHNEQFF	TGTGCCAGCAGCTTAAGGGTCCGACTAGCGGGGCACAATGAGCAGTTCTTC
.	TRBV5-1	.	TRBJ1-2	CASSFGERYGYTF	TGCGCCAGCAGCTTCGGGGAACGCTATGGCTACACCTTC
.	TRBV27	few	TRBJ1-6	CASSPQGRGFNSPLHF	TGTGCCAGCAGTCCCCAGGGCCGGGGGTTTAATTCACCCCTCCACTTT
TRBD2	TRBV3-1/TRBV3-2	.	TRBJ2-3	CASSRLAGGGDTQYF	TGTGCCAGCAGCCGACTAGCGGGGGGAGGAGATACGCAGTATTTT
.	TRBV7-9	once	TRBJ1-1	CASSLELGANTEAFF	TGTGCCAGCAGCTTAGAGCTAGGAGCGAACACTGAAGCTTTCTTT
TRBD1	TRBV12-5	once	TRBJ1-5	CASGLALPQGMGSNQPQHF	TGTGCTAGTGGTTTGGCCCTTCCACAGGGGATGGGGAGCAATCAGCCCCAGCATTTT
TRBD1	TRBV19	once	TRBJ1-1	CASSIVTGTGLFPNTEAFF	TGTGCCAGTAGTATAGTAACTGGGACAGGGCTTTTTCCCAACACTGAAGCTTTCTTT
TRBD2	TRBV9	.	TRBJ2-3	CASSVDGGALTDTQYF	TGTGCCAGCAGCGTGGACGGGGGGGCCCTCACAGATACGCAGTATTTT
TRBD1	TRBV5-1	.	TRBJ2-2	CASSPRDRGNTGELFF	TGCGCCAGCAGCCCAAGGGACAGGGGGAACACCGGGGAGCTGTTTTTT